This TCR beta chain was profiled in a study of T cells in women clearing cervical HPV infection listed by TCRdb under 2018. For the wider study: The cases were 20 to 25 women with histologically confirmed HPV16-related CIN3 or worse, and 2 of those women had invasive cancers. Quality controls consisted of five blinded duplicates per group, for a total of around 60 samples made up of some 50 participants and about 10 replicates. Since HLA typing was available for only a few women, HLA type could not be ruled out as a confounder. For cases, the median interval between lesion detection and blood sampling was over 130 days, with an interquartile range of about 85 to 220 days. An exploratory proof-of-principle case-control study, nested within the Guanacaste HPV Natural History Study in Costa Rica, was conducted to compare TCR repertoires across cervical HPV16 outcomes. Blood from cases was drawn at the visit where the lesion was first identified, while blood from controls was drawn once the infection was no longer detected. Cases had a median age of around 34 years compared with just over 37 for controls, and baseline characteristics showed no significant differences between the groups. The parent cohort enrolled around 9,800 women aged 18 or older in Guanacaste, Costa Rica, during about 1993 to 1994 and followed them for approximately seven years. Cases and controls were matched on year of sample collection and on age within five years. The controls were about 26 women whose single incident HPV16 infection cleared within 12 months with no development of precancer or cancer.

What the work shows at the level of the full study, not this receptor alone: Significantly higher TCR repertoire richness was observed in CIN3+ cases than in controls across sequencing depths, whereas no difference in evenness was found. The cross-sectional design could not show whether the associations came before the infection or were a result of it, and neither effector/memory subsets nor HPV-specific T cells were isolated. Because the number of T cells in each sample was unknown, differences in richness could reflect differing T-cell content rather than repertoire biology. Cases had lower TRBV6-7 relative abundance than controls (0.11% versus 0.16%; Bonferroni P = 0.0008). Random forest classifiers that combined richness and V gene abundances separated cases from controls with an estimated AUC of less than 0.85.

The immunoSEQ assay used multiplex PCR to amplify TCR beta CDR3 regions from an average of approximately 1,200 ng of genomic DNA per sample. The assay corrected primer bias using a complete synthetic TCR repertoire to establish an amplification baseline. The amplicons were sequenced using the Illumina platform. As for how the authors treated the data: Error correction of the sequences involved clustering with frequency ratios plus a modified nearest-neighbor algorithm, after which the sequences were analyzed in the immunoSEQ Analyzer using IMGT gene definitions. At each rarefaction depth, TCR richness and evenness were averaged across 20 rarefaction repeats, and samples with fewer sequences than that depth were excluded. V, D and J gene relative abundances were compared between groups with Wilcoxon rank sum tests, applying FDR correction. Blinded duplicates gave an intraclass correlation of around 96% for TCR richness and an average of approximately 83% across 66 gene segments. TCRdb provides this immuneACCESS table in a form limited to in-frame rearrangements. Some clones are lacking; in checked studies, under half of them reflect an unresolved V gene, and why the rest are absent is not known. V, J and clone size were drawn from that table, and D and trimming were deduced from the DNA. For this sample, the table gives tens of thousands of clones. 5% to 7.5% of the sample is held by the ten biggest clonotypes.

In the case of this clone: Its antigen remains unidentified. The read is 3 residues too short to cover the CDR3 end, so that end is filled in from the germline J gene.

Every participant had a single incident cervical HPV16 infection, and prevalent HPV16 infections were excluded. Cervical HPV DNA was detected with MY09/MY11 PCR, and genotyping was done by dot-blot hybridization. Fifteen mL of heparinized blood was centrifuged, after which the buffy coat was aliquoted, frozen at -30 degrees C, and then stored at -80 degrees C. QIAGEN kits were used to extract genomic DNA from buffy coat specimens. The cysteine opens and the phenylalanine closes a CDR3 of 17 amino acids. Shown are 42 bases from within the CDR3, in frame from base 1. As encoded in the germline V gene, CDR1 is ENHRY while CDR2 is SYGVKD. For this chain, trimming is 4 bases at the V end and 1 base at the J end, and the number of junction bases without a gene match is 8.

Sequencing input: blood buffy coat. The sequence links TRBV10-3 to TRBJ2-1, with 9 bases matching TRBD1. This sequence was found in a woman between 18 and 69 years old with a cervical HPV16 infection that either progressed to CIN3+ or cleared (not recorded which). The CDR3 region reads CAISVPGQGLSYNEQFF. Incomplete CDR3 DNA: TGTGCCATCAGTGTTCCCGGACAGGGGCTATCCTACAATGAG.